The TCR beta chain described here comes from a study of cytomegalovirus exposure and HLA in healthy donors. Looking at the study overall: Genotyping showed roughly 76% of over 350 donors falling in the Caucasian-associated ancestry cluster.

Study observations and caveats: In a later analysis, HLA-C alleles had the fewest associated TCRs, DRB1 alleles the most. Many donors carried some public TCRs, although rarity characterized most TCR sequences. Among TCR beta chains, those listed as cytomegalovirus-associated numbered some 170.

V lost 7 bases to trimming and J lost 2 bases, with 15 bases between them. This CDR3 is built from 14 residues. Germline CDR1 and CDR2: MDHEN and SYDVKM. To note about this clone: Its cognate antigen is unknown.

Researchers ran the PCR with 60 Vbeta and 13 Jbeta primers. Sequencing was performed with immunoSEQ multiplex PCR; in TCRdb, only in-frame clones are kept and a portion is missing. The profile shows 90,000 to 130,000 clones, less than 80% of them singletons. This sequence originates from a woman under 40 in good health and CMV-seronegative. The chain couples TRBV28 to TRBJ2-7, with D maybe TRBD1 (6 bases). Sample: PBMCs. In nucleotides, the CDR3 is TGTGCCAGCACGGGACACCCAAATGCCTACGAGCAGTACTTC. Protein: CASTGHPNAYEQYF.